This entry lists 3 T cell receptor beta chains sequenced from one sample in a study of shared clonotypes between healthy human individuals. Libraries were prepared by immunoSEQ multiplex PCR; TCRdb keeps only in-frame clonotypes and omits some of them. The top ten clones hold approximately 0.4% of a sample with roughly 1.4 million clones, 97% to 99% of them seen once. The sample taken for sequencing was naive CD4+ T cells sorted from blood. Subset noted: CD45RA+ positively selected. The receptors were sampled from a man younger than 40 in good health.

J is TRBJ2-2 and V is TRBV5-4; 10 nucleotides line up with TRBD2. Trimming took 4 bases from V and 8 from J; bases not matched to a gene: 11. Looked up from germline, CDR1 is SGHNT and CDR2 is YYREEE (reference sequence). CDR3 length: 16 amino acids. The chain's CDR3 is CASSRGGLARNGELFF. For the CDR3, the DNA is TGTGCCAGCAGCCGGGGGGGACTAGCGAGGAATGGGGAGCTGTTTTTT.

This chain links TRBV29-1 with TRBJ2-7; 7 bases align to TRBD1. V lost 6 bases and J lost 7; bases outside the gene matches: 9. The CDR3 has 12 residues. Looked up from germline, CDR1 is SQVTM and CDR2 is ANQGSEA. CDR3 amino acids: CSVLQGSWEQYF. The CDR3 DNA reads TGCAGCGTCCTACAGGGGAGTTGGGAGCAGTACTTC.

This clone has only one observation. The chain employs TRBV5-5 and TRBJ2-7; 7 bases are shared with TRBD2. The CDR3 contains 13 residues. The V segment lost 2 bases and the J segment 3 bases; nucleotides outside the gene matches: 2. The V gene's germline CDR1 is SGHKS and CDR2 YYEKEE (reference sequence). CDR3 residues: CASSFRDYYEQYF. CDR3 sequence (DNA): TGTGCCAGCAGCTTTCGGGACTACTACGAGCAGTACTTC.